This is a list of T cell receptor beta chains from one sample in a study of shared clonotypes between healthy human individuals. Profiled with immunoSEQ multiplex PCR; TCRdb holds only in-frame clones, not every one. The table shows more than 200,000 clones, with 50% to 80% occurring only once. The sequenced sample was memory CD4+ T cells sorted from blood. The source of these receptors is a man aged 30 to 45 in good health. The CDR3 runs from the conserved cysteine through the conserved F or W. A D gene is named only where the DNA matches it firmly. Size is omitted from some rows. Given values are once, few, many or a class for expanded clones.

D gene: TRBD1
V gene: TRBV7-9
J gene: TRBJ2-2
clone size: once
CDR3 length: 15
CDR3 DNA: TGTGCCAGCAGCGCGAGGACAGGGGAGACCGGGGAGCTGTTTTTT
CDR3 protein: CASSARTGETGELFF

D gene: TRBD1
V gene: TRBV2
J gene: TRBJ2-5
clone size: -
CDR3 length: 15
CDR3 DNA: TGTGCCAGCTCCGCCGGAAGGGGGCGTATGGGGACCCAGTACTTC
CDR3 protein: CASSAGRGRMGTQYF

D gene: TRBD1
V gene: TRBV4-1
J gene: TRBJ1-2
clone size: once
CDR3 length: 15
CDR3 DNA: TGCGCCAGCAGCCAAGACTGGTGGGACAGGGTTAGCTACACCTTC
CDR3 protein: CASSQDWWDRVSYTF

D gene: -
V gene: TRBV30
J gene: TRBJ2-5
clone size: -
CDR3 length: 13
CDR3 DNA: TGTGCCTGGAGGCGGGGACTGCAAGAGACCCAGTACTTC
CDR3 protein: CAWRRGLQETQYF

D gene: -
V gene: TRBV2
J gene: TRBJ2-6
clone size: few
CDR3 length: 14
CDR3 DNA: TGTGCCAGCTTAAGGGGCTCTGGGGCCAACGTCCTGACTTTC
CDR3 protein: CASLRGSGANVLTF

D gene: -
V gene: TRBV11-2
J gene: TRBJ2-2
clone size: -
CDR3 length: 15
CDR3 DNA: TGTGCCAGCAGCTTGGGACTCCTGAACACCGGGGAGCTGTTTTTT
CDR3 protein: CASSLGLLNTGELFF

D gene: -
V gene: TRBV5-6
J gene: TRBJ1-3
clone size: -
CDR3 length: 14
CDR3 DNA: TGTGCCAGCAGCTTGTGGCAGACCATGCGCACCATATATTTT
CDR3 protein: CASSLWQTMRTIYF

D gene: -
V gene: TRBV7-8
J gene: TRBJ1-1
clone size: -
CDR3 length: 14
CDR3 DNA: TGTGCCAGCAGCTTAGCGGGCCCGAACACTGAAGCTTTCTTT
CDR3 protein: CASSLAGPNTEAFF

D gene: -
V gene: TRBV11-2
J gene: TRBJ1-1
clone size: -
CDR3 length: 14
CDR3 DNA: TGTGCCAGCAGCTTATGGGGCGAGGACACTGAAGCTTTCTTT
CDR3 protein: CASSLWGEDTEAFF

D gene: -
V gene: TRBV5-6
J gene: TRBJ1-1
clone size: few
CDR3 length: 14
CDR3 DNA: TGTGCCAGCAGCCCCAACGTGGGGGGGACTGAAGCTTTCTTT
CDR3 protein: CASSPNVGGTEAFF

D gene: -
V gene: TRBV10-3
J gene: TRBJ2-4
clone size: -
CDR3 length: 14
CDR3 DNA: TGTGCCATCAGCGCACAACTAGCCAAAAACATTCAGTACTTC
CDR3 protein: CAISAQLAKNIQYF

D gene: TRBD1
V gene: TRBV18
J gene: TRBJ2-7
clone size: -
CDR3 length: 17
CDR3 DNA: TGTGCCAGCTCACAACAACCCCCTCCCGGACAGGGATACGAGCAGTACTTC
CDR3 protein: CASSQQPPPGQGYEQYF

D gene: -
V gene: TRBV28
J gene: TRBJ2-3
clone size: many
CDR3 length: 15
CDR3 DNA: TGTGCCAGCAGTTTCAGGGACCCCCGCACAGATACGCAGTATTTT
CDR3 protein: CASSFRDPRTDTQYF

D gene: -
V gene: TRBV10-1
J gene: TRBJ2-2
clone size: -
CDR3 length: 13
CDR3 DNA: TGCGCCAGCAGTGATAGGCGTGCCGGGGAGCTGTTTTTT
CDR3 protein: CASSDRRAGELFF

D gene: -
V gene: TRBV7-9
J gene: TRBJ2-5
clone size: -
CDR3 length: 15
CDR3 DNA: TGTGCCAGCAGCTTAGAAGTGGGACAAAAAGAGACCCAGTACTTC
CDR3 protein: CASSLEVGQKETQYF

D gene: TRBD1
V gene: TRBV11-3
J gene: TRBJ2-2
clone size: -
CDR3 length: 15
CDR3 DNA: TGTGCCAGCAGCCGGGACAGGTCGACGACCGGGGAGCTGTTTTTT
CDR3 protein: CASSRDRSTTGELFF

D gene: -
V gene: TRBV10-2
J gene: TRBJ2-1
clone size: -
CDR3 length: 16
CDR3 DNA: TGCGCCAGCAGTGAGGGCGGGACAAGCTCCTACAATGAGCAGTTCTTC
CDR3 protein: CASSEGGTSSYNEQFF

D gene: -
V gene: TRBV2
J gene: TRBJ2-6
clone size: -
CDR3 length: 14
CDR3 DNA: TGTGCCAGCAGTGTCCCCTCTGGGGCCAACGTCCTGACTTTC
CDR3 protein: CASSVPSGANVLTF

D gene: -
V gene: TRBV5-6
J gene: TRBJ2-1
clone size: -
CDR3 length: 16
CDR3 DNA: TGTGCCAGCAGCTGGGAGGTCTCCTCACTTTACAATGAGCAGTTCTTC
CDR3 protein: CASSWEVSSLYNEQFF

D gene: TRBD2
V gene: TRBV29-1
J gene: TRBJ2-1
clone size: -
CDR3 length: 15
CDR3 DNA: TGCAGCGTGACCCCCGGGACTAGCGGTTACAATGAGCAGTTCTTC
CDR3 protein: CSVTPGTSGYNEQFF

D gene: TRBD1
V gene: TRBV6-1
J gene: TRBJ2-1
clone size: -
CDR3 length: 15
CDR3 DNA: TGTGCCAGCAGTGATTGGGGACAGGGGGCTAAGGAGCAGTTCTTC
CDR3 protein: CASSDWGQGAKEQFF

D gene: TRBD2
V gene: TRBV27
J gene: TRBJ2-3
clone size: few
CDR3 length: 18
CDR3 DNA: TGTGCCAGCAGTTTAGCTGGACTAGCGGGAGATGGGGCAGATACGCAGTATTTT
CDR3 protein: CASSLAGLAGDGADTQYF

D gene: -
V gene: TRBV25-1
J gene: TRBJ2-5
clone size: -
CDR3 length: 13
CDR3 DNA: TGTGCCAGCAGTGAATTGGGGGGCGGGACCCAGTACTTC
CDR3 protein: CASSELGGGTQYF

D gene: TRBD2
V gene: TRBV18
J gene: TRBJ2-1
clone size: -
CDR3 length: 15
CDR3 DNA: TGTGCCAGCTCACCGGGACTAGCGGGAGTGTATGAGCAGTTCTTC
CDR3 protein: CASSPGLAGVYEQFF

D gene: -
V gene: TRBV29-1
J gene: TRBJ2-4
clone size: -
CDR3 length: 11
CDR3 DNA: TGCAGCGTTGAGGGGCAGGGCATTCAGTACTTC
CDR3 protein: CSVEGQGIQYF

D gene: -
V gene: TRBV29-1
J gene: TRBJ1-2
clone size: -
CDR3 length: 14
CDR3 DNA: TGCAGCGTACACGACAGGAGTACCTCCTATGGCTACACCTTC
CDR3 protein: CSVHDRSTSYGYTF

D gene: -
V gene: TRBV2
J gene: TRBJ1-2
clone size: -
CDR3 length: 14
CDR3 DNA: TGTGCCAGCAGTTCCAGTACTTTGGGCTATGGCTACACCTTC
CDR3 protein: CASSSSTLGYGYTF

D gene: -
V gene: TRBV14
J gene: TRBJ2-5
clone size: -
CDR3 length: 13
CDR3 DNA: TGTGCCAGCAGCCGAATGACCCAAGAGACCCAGTACTTC
CDR3 protein: CASSRMTQETQYF